This T cell receptor beta chain was recorded in a study of Ad26.COV2.S vaccination and SARS-CoV-2 variants. Overall study: Vaccine-arm donor from the placebo-controlled COV1001 Ad26.COV2.S trial. The authors gave Ad26.COV2.S intramuscularly, either once or twice 56 days apart.

Findings of the study overall: People who got the vaccine had more spike-specific TCR breadth than people who got placebo. Similar non-spike TCR breadth was observed in recipients of vaccine and of placebo.

Treatment defined: around 19 received Ad26.COV2.S at low or high dose, single or two shots; about 5 received placebo; per-sample allocation not given. Material that was analyzed had been drawn on day 63 after the first vaccine or placebo injection. Germline lookup yields CDR1 SNHLY and CDR2 FYNNEI. CDR3 length equals 13 residues. V dropped 6 bases and J dropped 10 bases, with 13 bases sitting between them. Using immunoSEQ multiplex PCR, the repertoire was profiled, and TCRdb retains in-frame clones only, with some absent. Among approximately 420,000 clones, around 87% were seen once, and the ten largest hold approximately 4%. Comments on this clone: What it binds is unknown.

The chain uses TRBV2 and TRBJ1-6; D remains unclear. The receptor comes from a person aged 18-60 years who received the Ad26.COV2.S COVID-19 vaccine or a placebo. The sample consisted of peripheral blood, taken in a trial of Ad26.COV2.S vaccine versus placebo. This chain's CDR3 is CASRDVTYSPLHF. DNA for the CDR3: TGTGCCAGCAGGGACGTCACGTACTCACCCCTCCACTTT.